These 10 T cell receptor beta chains came from one sample sequenced in a study of OX40 agonist ivuxolimab in advanced cancers. Using immunoSEQ multiplex PCR, the repertoire was profiled, and TCRdb retains in-frame clones only, with some absent. The top ten clones hold roughly 0.8% of a sample with 70,000 to 95,000 clones, 85% to 90% of them seen once. Sequenced material: CD4+ or CD8+ T cells sorted from blood, taken in a trial of the OX40 agonist ivuxolimab. The receptors stem from an adult with an advanced solid tumor such as melanoma, head and neck, liver or kidney cancer.

The sample holds one count of this clone. This chain uses TRBV7-2 with TRBJ2-3; no clear D gene. The CDR3 spans 16 residues. With 1 base removed from V and 2 bases from J, the gap between germline ends came to 13 bases. Germline values: CDR1 SGHTA, CDR2 FQGNSA. CDR3 nucleotides: TGTGCCAGCAGCTTAGGTCCGAAACAAAACACAGATACGCAGTATTTT. It yields the protein CASSLGPKQNTDTQYF.

This clone was seen just once. The chain recombines TRBV21-1 with TRBJ2-7. TRBV21-1 is a pseudogene segment. The CDR3 loop spans 14 amino acids. CDR3 in DNA: TGTGCCAGCAGCAAAGCCCAAGATAAGGACGAGCAGTACTTC. As protein: CASSKAQDKDEQYF.

The chain links TRBV7-2 to TRBJ2-5; the D is unclear. Germline V CDR1 and CDR2: SGHTA, FQGNSA. V was shortened by 2 bases and J by 1 base, with 11 bases between the two germline ends. The CDR3 is made up of 15 amino acids. CDR3 residues: CASSLLVQSQETQYF. In DNA form, the CDR3 reads TGTGCCAGCAGCTTATTGGTGCAGAGCCAAGAGACCCAGTACTTC. Together with reference TRBV7-2 and TRBJ2-5, the CDR3 gives the full variable domain: GAGVSQSPSNKVTEKGKDVELRCDPISGHTALYWYRQSLGQGLEFLIYFQGNSAPDKSGLPSDRFSAERTGGSVSTLTIQRTQQEDSAVYLCASSLLVQSQETQYFGPGTRLLVL.

The chain recombines TRBV5-6 with TRBJ2-1; 9 bases are a match to TRBD1. This CDR3 spans 16 amino acids. After removal of 3 bases from V and 0 bases from J, the junction contained 4 bases not matched to a gene. CDR1 is SGHDT and CDR2 is YYEEEE in the germline V gene. The CDR3 region is CASSWGTGSSYNEQFF. The CDR3 DNA reads TGTGCCAGCAGCTGGGGGACAGGGAGCTCCTACAATGAGCAGTTCTTC.

The J gene is TRBJ2-4, the V gene TRBV2; tentative D call: TRBD1 (6 bases). This CDR3 region has 15 residues. V lost 3 bases to trimming and J lost 9 bases, with 18 bases between them. Germline values: CDR1 SNHLY, CDR2 FYNNEI. In DNA form, the CDR3 reads TGTGCCAGCAGTGAGTTAGGCAGGGGTAATGGCATTCAGTACTTC. Translated, it gives CASSELGRGNGIQYF.

The rearrangement joins TRBV6-6 to TRBJ1-2; 10 bases are shared with TRBD1. The CDR3 consists of 13 residues. The trim removed 6 bases at V and 11 bases at J, leaving 9 bases unmatched. Germline CDR1 and CDR2: MNHNY and SVGAGI (reference sequence). The CDR3 DNA reads TGTGCCAGCAGAGAGGGACAGGGGTTGCGATACACCTTC. Translation gives CASREGQGLRYTF.

The genes are TRBV2 and TRBJ1-1; TRBD1 agrees at 9 bases. Germline V gene lookup returns CDR1 SNHLY and CDR2 FYNNEI. J lost 1 base, V lost 10 bases, and 7 bases had no gene match. The CDR3 is 14 residues long. This CDR3 is CATNRGQGNTEAFF. CDR3 bases: TGTGCCACCAACAGGGGGCAGGGGAACACTGAAGCTTTCTTT.

The chain employs TRBV7-9 and TRBJ1-1, with D possibly matching TRBD1 (6 bases). Germline V gene lookup returns CDR1 SEHNR and CDR2 FQNEAQ (reference sequence). The CDR3 consists of 12 residues. V was shortened by 5 bases and J by 7 bases, with 11 bases between the two germline ends. CDR3 coding DNA: TGTGCCAGCAGCACCCGGGACAATGAAGCTTTCTTT. It codes for CASSTRDNEAFF.

The CDR3 region has the DNA TGTGCCAGCAGTTTATTACAGGGGGCCAAAAACATTCAGTACTTC. Translation: CASSLLQGAKNIQYF. V and J are TRBV28 and TRBJ2-4, with TRBD1 identical over 7 bases. In germline, CDR1 is MDHEN, CDR2 SYDVKM. The V and J ends lost 1 base and 1 base, in that order; junction bases with no gene match: 1. The CDR3 runs 15 residues.

V and J are TRBV18 and TRBJ1-2, with TRBD1 matching 8 bases. The V segment lost 1 base and the J segment 7 bases; nucleotides outside the gene matches: 11. The germline CDR1 and CDR2 sequences are KGHSH and LQKENI. CDR3 length: 16 amino acids. CDR3: CASSPQTARGRGGYTF. In nucleotides, the CDR3 is TGTGCCAGCTCACCACAAACCGCCAGGGGGCGAGGTGGCTACACCTTC.